A single T cell receptor (beta chain) is shown here with its context. The CDR3 is made up of 14 amino acids. Germline-derived CDR1 and CDR2 are LNHDA and SQIVND (reference sequence). V was cut by 7 bases and J by 3 bases, with 12 bases left in between. Measured with immunoSEQ multiplex PCR; TCRdb has only the in-frame clones, and not every one. The table has some 270,000 clones, roughly nine tenths seen once. This sample is part of a study of blood T cell repertoires in COVID-19. The specimen sequenced was peripheral blood. The J gene is TRBJ2-2, the V gene TRBV19; the D gene is possibly TRBD2 (6 bases). The sequence came from a man aged 50-60 years with acute or convalescent COVID-19. CDR3 sequence: CASTHRRDTGELFF. The CDR3 nucleotides read TGTGCCAGTACCCATCGGAGGGACACCGGGGAGCTGTTTTTT.